These T cell receptor beta chains were read from a single sample in a study of identical twins. Each CDR3 protein is one row after TCRdb ran MiXCR on the 5' RACE reads. Among roughly 690,000 distinct CDR3 sequences, around 20% were seen once, and the ten largest hold about 4.5%. These data were likewise used in another study, on T cells expressing NK-cell markers.

The sample was PBMCs. These TCRs come from a woman aged 18 to 35 in good health. The CDR3 runs from the conserved cysteine through the conserved F or W. Each record gives: D gene, J gene, V gene, CDR3 protein. The D gene is left open where the match is weak.

>TRBD1|TRBJ1-5|TRBV2
CASRRDRDNQPQHF
>TRBD1|TRBJ1-2|TRBV29-1
CSVDFRQGNFYGYTF
>-|TRBJ2-7|TRBV10-3
CAISEGMDPPREQYF
>-|TRBJ1-1|TRBV6-1
CASSREFTISMNTEAFF
>-|TRBJ2-1|TRBV2
CASSQDHYNEQFF
>-|TRBJ2-2|TRBV27
CASSLEKNTGELFF
>-|TRBJ2-2|TRBV7-9
CASSPSGGLFF
>TRBD2|TRBJ2-1|TRBV7-7
CASSPREGIGNEQFF
>-|TRBJ2-1|TRBV6-2/TRBV6-3
CASTPMGYGSYNEQFF
>-|TRBJ2-4|TRBV12-3/TRBV12-4
CASSLTRGWHIQYF
>TRBD2|TRBJ2-3|TRBV9
CASSVEGLAGTDTQYF
>-|TRBJ2-3|TRBV7-2
CASSLDSGVDTQYF
>-|TRBJ2-7|TRBV19
CASSIGGVGSYEQYF
>TRBD2|TRBJ2-7|TRBV12-3/TRBV12-4
CASRGGGAYEQYF
>-|TRBJ2-7|TRBV12-3/TRBV12-4
CASSLEGLASYEQYF
>-|TRBJ2-7|TRBV6-1
CASSEGPIYEQYF
>-|TRBJ2-6|TRBV25-1
CASSDVNPSGANVLTF
>-|TRBJ2-3|TRBV12-3/TRBV12-4
CASSLRPPGNTQYF
>-|TRBJ1-5|TRBV11-2
CASSFGTASNQPQHF
>-|TRBJ2-2|TRBV4-1
CASSQDRGPTGELFF
>TRBD1|TRBJ2-7|TRBV10-3
CATRDRGPYEQYF
>-|TRBJ2-5|TRBV12-3/TRBV12-4
CASRSTAYQETQYF
>TRBD2|TRBJ2-3|TRBV4-3
CASSQGAGVGGTDTQYF
>-|TRBJ2-7|TRBV5-1
CASSLGGGAGYEQYF
>TRBD2|TRBJ2-3|TRBV5-1
CASSVGLAPSTDTQYF
>-|TRBJ2-7|TRBV5-6
CASSFPGSRSYEQYF
>TRBD1|TRBJ1-2|TRBV28
CASSEGQGSAGYTF
>TRBD2|TRBJ2-7|TRBV5-6
CASSIESGTYYEQYF
>-|TRBJ1-1|TRBV10-3
CAISEPGNTEAFF
>-|TRBJ2-7|TRBV11-3
CASSSRPGTPSYEQYF
>TRBD1|TRBJ1-4|TRBV6-5
CASTTGVEKLFF
>TRBD1|TRBJ1-2|TRBV20-1
CSAGTGNVYGYTF
>TRBD2|TRBJ2-3|TRBV4-2
CASSYQRGGDTQYF
>-|TRBJ2-1|TRBV7-2
CASSSRGTGSYNEQFF
>-|TRBJ1-1|TRBV5-6
CASSLVRGVEAFF
>-|TRBJ1-2|TRBV7-9
CASTPDPANYGYTF
>TRBD2|TRBJ2-1|TRBV11-2
CASSLWTSGGNEQFF
>-|TRBJ2-5|TRBV5-1
CASRPGSQETQYF
>-|TRBJ1-1|TRBV20-1
CSAREGRKAEAFF
>TRBD1|TRBJ1-2|TRBV5-1
CASSSDRVDYGYTF
>TRBD2|TRBJ2-7|TRBV4-3
CASSQDRAGAYEQYF
>-|TRBJ2-2|TRBV19
CASSSQMARREELFF
>TRBD1|TRBJ1-3|TRBV10-3
CAIMAGGVSGNTIYF
>TRBD2|TRBJ2-1|TRBV5-1
CASSLLGGLGNEQFF
>-|TRBJ2-1|TRBV7-2
CASSHPSETYNEQFF
>-|TRBJ2-5|TRBV20-1
CSAKGVGVETQYF
>-|TRBJ2-1|TRBV5-1
CASGDSYNEQFF
>-|TRBJ2-5|TRBV10-3
CAISPGKGRRWTQYF